This T cell receptor (beta chain) was identified in a study of cytomegalovirus exposure and HLA in healthy donors. Both 60 Vbeta primers and 13 Jbeta primers went into the PCR. Using immunoSEQ multiplex PCR, the repertoire was profiled, and TCRdb retains in-frame clones only, with some absent. This sample's table reports roughly 60,000 clones. As for this clone: Its antigen is unknown.

Study-wide points: According to an earlier analysis, most TCR beta V segments yielded productive rearrangements about 90% or about 30% of the time.

The CDR3 is 15 amino acids. Germline V gives CDR1 WNHNN, CDR2 SYGVQD (reference sequence). Unmatched junction bases numbered 6, after V lost 0 bases and J lost 5 bases. The sequenced sample consisted of PBMCs. The TCR was taken from a woman aged 18-35 years in good health and CMV-seronegative. The genes are TRBV10-1 and TRBJ2-5; 7 bases are shared with TRBD2. CDR3 nucleotides: TGCGCCAGCAGTGAGTCGGCGGGGGAGGGGGAGACCCAGTACTTC. It translates to CASSESAGEGETQYF.